This T cell receptor (beta chain) was observed in a study of blood T cell repertoires in COVID-19. Study-wide background: Specimens from acute and convalescent COVID-19 originated in the United States, Italy and Spain.

Sequencing was performed with immunoSEQ multiplex PCR; in TCRdb, only in-frame clones are kept and a portion is missing. The sample holds just under 80,000 clones, around 80% seen once. Sequencing input: peripheral blood. The receptor comes from a woman between 65 and 79 years old with acute or convalescent COVID-19.

CDR3 in amino acids: CASSPQGRSTGELFF. The CDR3 nucleotides read TGTGCCAGCAGTCCACAGGGGAGAAGCACCGGGGAGCTGTTTTTT. The chain uses TRBV6-6 and TRBJ2-2, with 7 nucleotides matching TRBD1. The CDR3 length is 15 residues. Germline CDR1 MNHNY, CDR2 SVGAGI (reference sequence). With 5 bases clipped from V and 4 bases from J, the junction kept 7 bases outside the gene matches.